This is a list of T cell receptor beta chains from one sample in a study of post-analysis software for immune sequencing data. One entry per CDR3 protein, called by TCRdb with MiXCR from the PCR reads. The table shows a few hundred thousand distinct CDR3 sequences, with around a third occurring only once. The sample consisted of blood. Source of these receptors: a girl younger than 18 with multiple sclerosis. Each CDR3 is given without its conserved first and last residue. The order of the fields is J gene, V gene, clone size, D gene, CDR3 protein. The D gene is left open where the match is weak. Not every row has a clone size; where given, it reads once, few, many or a size class.

>TRBJ2-5|TRBV24-1|NA|TRBD1
ATSDFGTEGETQY
>TRBJ1-1|TRBV5-1|few|TRBD1
ASSAGQGGDTEAF
>TRBJ1-2|TRBV29-1|few|NA
SDDSNYGYT
>TRBJ2-7|TRBV4-1|NA|NA
VSSPTPLPGLAWEQY
>TRBJ2-5|TRBV7-2|NA|NA
ASSPNRLETQY
>TRBJ1-1|TRBV20-1|NA|TRBD1
SARDGQVGTEAF
>TRBJ1-2|TRBV4-1|few|TRBD1
ASSQGTGVDYGYT
>TRBJ2-3|TRBV7-7|many|TRBD2
ASSKTSGGRDTQY
>TRBJ1-5|TRBV5-1|NA|NA
ASSRLQDQPQH
>TRBJ1-2|TRBV10-3|few|TRBD1
AIGTATNYGYT
>TRBJ1-2|TRBV4-1|many|NA
ASSQDPGENIYGYT
>TRBJ1-5|TRBV4-1|NA|NA
ASSHRTSNQPQH
>TRBJ2-7|TRBV5-1|NA|TRBD1
ASSRYNRGSYEQY
>NA|TRBV10-2|few|NA
ASRQRGGETQY
>TRBJ2-6|TRBV20-1|few|NA
SARDWQPTGANVLT
>TRBJ1-6|TRBV6-1|NA|NA
ASSAGQYNSPLH
>TRBJ1-2|TRBV2|few|NA
AISDTAYGYT
>TRBJ2-1|TRBV6-5|NA|TRBD1
ASKTDREYNEQF
>TRBJ2-3|TRBV9|few|TRBD2
ASSVLAGKTDTQY
>TRBJ2-3|TRBV7-3|NA|NA
ASSPGPGDTQY
>TRBJ2-5|TRBV24-1|NA|NA
AASDFEGLGETQY
>TRBJ2-1|TRBV24-1|few|NA
ATSPGDNEQF
>TRBJ2-1|TRBV20-1|many|TRBD2
SVGGGVYNEQF
>TRBJ2-7|TRBV5-5|NA|NA
ASSFRGPGEQY
>TRBJ2-1|TRBV6-6|few|TRBD2
ASLSPMGGDNEQF
>TRBJ2-5|TRBV10-3|few|NA
AIAGTEQETQY
>TRBJ2-3|TRBV10-3|few|TRBD1
AIWDRVGDTRPRRIGDTQY
>TRBJ2-3|TRBV3-1|few|NA
ASSAGGISTDTQY
>TRBJ2-5|TRBV5-1|NA|TRBD1
ASSRLSGQGVGETQY
>TRBJ1-3|TRBV3-1|few|TRBD1
ASSPWGTGFGNTIY
>TRBJ2-7|TRBV5-4|NA|TRBD2
ASSSEVAGLKGNEQY
>TRBJ2-2|TRBV25-1|NA|TRBD1
ASSDPGTGANTGELF
>TRBJ2-7|TRBV7-2|NA|TRBD2
ASSLRGELAGDGEQY
>TRBJ2-5|TRBV20-1|NA|NA
SARLRDFEETQY
>TRBJ2-3|TRBV20-1|NA|TRBD1
SVRNLGTGNSPDTQY
>TRBJ1-2|TRBV24-1|NA|NA
ATSDPGGYT
>TRBJ2-5|TRBV3-1|few|TRBD2
ATAPWGNSGGPSKETQY
>TRBJ1-2|TRBV6-5|few|TRBD1
ASRKTGVSGYT
>TRBJ2-5|TRBV10-1|few|NA
ASSGSGVQETQY
>TRBJ1-6|TRBV6-1|few|NA
ASSDSYNSPLH
>TRBJ1-2|TRBV24-1|few|NA
ATSIMINYGYT
>TRBJ1-1|TRBV7-9|few|NA
ASSLAGYTEAF
>TRBJ2-7|TRBV7-9|once|NA
ASSLESSAFYEQY
>TRBJ1-6|TRBV9|NA|NA
ASSVDPSSYNSPLH
>TRBJ1-6|TRBV6-2/TRBV6-3|NA|NA
ASSYSRGADDSPLH
>TRBJ2-7|TRBV11-2|few|NA
ASSLDMVLPYEQY
>TRBJ1-1|TRBV29-1|NA|NA
SVDGQSNTEAF
>TRBJ2-3|TRBV29-1|NA|NA
SATGPGVPDTQY
>TRBJ2-5|TRBV3-1|NA|NA
ASSQGSTNQETQY
>TRBJ1-2|TRBV13|NA|TRBD1
ASSSRTGPPYGYT
>TRBJ1-2|TRBV11-2|few|NA
ASRRTGTNYGYT
>TRBJ2-5|TRBV20-1|NA|TRBD2
SASTGLAGPETQY
>NA|TRBV6-1|NA|NA
ASSEQGPDEQY
>TRBJ2-7|TRBV10-2|NA|TRBD2
ASRRGADYEQY
>TRBJ2-1|TRBV20-1|NA|NA
SALSGGRGNEQF